The clone carrying this T cell receptor beta chain was recorded a few times. Its specificity is unknown. From RNA transcripts, TCR beta CDR3 regions were amplified. Using the HTBI primer set, a first-round RT-PCR was run on the TCR CDR3. TCRdb processed the multiplex PCR reads anew with MiXCR; each CDR3 protein has one entry. The table records 700,000 to 950,000 distinct CDR3 sequences, 30% to 40% of them present only once. Diagnosis of hyperthyroidism was new in patients aged 18 to 65, and its duration was under 2 months. Any patient presenting with uncontrolled infection, other autoimmune disease, pregnancy or lactation was left out. Fresh peripheral blood, 7.5 to 10 ml, yielded the PBMCs. The data were taken from a study of T cells in Graves' hyperthyroidism and ophthalmopathy. Study outcomes and limitations: Within blood appeared most thyroid clonotypes that had expanded above 0.001.

The ends were cut back, 4 bases at V and 8 bases at J, with 14 bases in the middle. The germline gives CDR1 LGHNA, CDR2 YSLEER. The CDR3 is made up of 13 amino acids. The clonotype was recovered from a middle-aged woman with Graves' hyperthyroidism. The V and J genes are TRBV4-3 and TRBJ1-2; D uncertain. Sequenced sample: blood. CDR3 sequence: CASSPRLEAGYTF. The DNA for the CDR3 is TGCGCCAGCAGCCCGAGGCTAGAAGCGGGCTACACCTTC.